The 12 T cell receptor beta chains below all came from one sample that was sequenced in a study of T cell responses to AZD1222 COVID-19 vaccine. This table comes from immunoSEQ multiplex PCR, and its TCRdb copy is limited to in-frame clones, with some not included. The table has about 110,000 clones, about four fifths seen once. Specimen: peripheral blood, collected on day 0 of AZD1222 vaccination. The receptor set was obtained from an adult in good health.

This chain links TRBV28 with TRBJ1-1; no clear D gene. CDR3 size: 14 residues. Germline CDR1 MDHEN, CDR2 SYDVKM. Trimming pared 3 bases from V and 1 base from J, leaving 9 bases between. The CDR3 region is CASSLVPPNTEAFF. Here the CDR3 DNA reads TGTGCCAGCAGTTTGGTACCGCCGAACACTGAAGCTTTCTTT.

The V gene is TRBV27, the J gene TRBJ2-1, with 12 bases matching TRBD2. Trimming at V came to 5 bases and at J to 6 bases, leaving 8 bases not matched to a gene. Germline assignment: CDR1 MNHEY and CDR2 SMNVEV (reference sequence). CDR3 length: 16 residues. The CDR3 is CASSPLLAGGVNEQFF. CDR3 nucleotide sequence: TGTGCCAGCAGTCCCCTCCTAGCGGGGGGGGTCAATGAGCAGTTCTTC.

The V and J genes are TRBV5-8 and TRBJ2-2, with D possibly TRBD2 on 6 matching bases. V was clipped by 2 bases and J by 4 bases, with 18 bases between them. Germline V lookup: CDR1 SGHTS, CDR2 YDEGEE. The CDR3 has 17 amino acids. Here the CDR3 DNA reads TGTGCCAGCAGCTTCAGGATAACGGGAGTGGGCACCGGGGAGCTGTTTTTT. It codes for CASSFRITGVGTGELFF.

The chain carries TRBV15 and TRBJ1-1, with D possibly being TRBD1 (6 bases). The V gene lost 1 base and the J gene lost 0 bases, with 9 bases spanning the gap. Germline lookup yields CDR1 LNHNV and CDR2 YYDKDF (reference sequence). The CDR3 sequence is 15 residues long. As DNA, the CDR3 is TGTGCCACCAGCAGAGCAAGGGGGATGAACACTGAAGCTTTCTTT. Its translation: CATSRARGMNTEAFF.

J is TRBJ2-1 and V is TRBV2; TRBD2 matches at 10 bases. The germline gives CDR1 SNHLY, CDR2 FYNNEI. The CDR3 length is 16 residues. J was trimmed by 3 bases and V by 7 bases; bases with no gene match: 9. CDR3 amino acids: CASTPLTSGVYNEQFF. CDR3 coding DNA: TGTGCCAGCACCCCATTAACTAGCGGGGTCTACAATGAGCAGTTCTTC.

The V gene is TRBV18, the J gene TRBJ1-5, with 8 positions matching TRBD1. V shed 4 bases, J shed 8 bases, and the junction held 4 bases outside the gene matches. In germline, CDR1 is KGHSH, CDR2 LQKENI. This CDR3 spans 13 amino acids. Here the CDR3 DNA reads TGTGCCAGCTCACTGGGACAGGAAAAGCCCCAGCATTTT. As protein: CASSLGQEKPQHF.

This clone was seen a few times. The CDR3 here is CASSWGTSTDTQYF. CDR3 coding DNA: TGTGCCAGCAGCTGGGGAACTAGCACAGATACGCAGTATTTT. The chain combines TRBV7-9 with TRBJ2-3; D gene unclear. CDR1 is SEHNR, CDR2 FQNEAQ, per germline (reference sequence). Deletions cut 4 bases from V and 0 bases from J, with 8 bases between. The CDR3 has 14 residues.

J is TRBJ1-2 and V is TRBV7-9; D not certain. The CDR3 spans 14 residues. The ends were cut back, 0 bases at V and 6 bases at J, with 11 bases in the middle. Per germline, CDR1 SEHNR and CDR2 FQNEAQ (reference sequence). CDR3 sequence: CASSLAVESNGYTF. The CDR3 coding sequence is TGTGCCAGCAGCTTAGCTGTGGAATCCAATGGCTACACCTTC.

The chain joins TRBV7-2 to TRBJ2-3, with a weak D call TRBD2 (7 bases). Trimming took off 8 bases at V and 1 base at J, with 19 bases between the two ends. Germline assignment: CDR1 SGHTA and CDR2 FQGNSA. The CDR3 totals 16 residues. CDR3 DNA: TGTGCCAGCTCCCGAGAGGGGGGGCAACGCACAGATACGCAGTATTTT. It translates to CASSREGGQRTDTQYF.

V and J are TRBV6-1 and TRBJ1-2, with D hard to call. V lost 3 bases, J lost 1 base, and 6 bases lay in between. The CDR3 sequence is 13 residues long. Germline V lookup: CDR1 MNHNS, CDR2 SASEGT. CDR3: CASSDGSNYGYTF. The DNA of the CDR3 is TGTGCCAGCAGTGACGGGAGTAACTATGGCTACACCTTC.

The chain is built from TRBV10-3 and TRBJ1-5; D unclear. CDR1 is ENHRY, CDR2 SYGVKD, per germline. Trimming cost V 1 base and J 7 bases, with 11 bases left between them. The CDR3 covers 14 residues. The CDR3 DNA follows: TGTGCCATCAGTGAGTTGGAGGGATCCCAGCCCCAGCATTTT. Its protein product is CAISELEGSQPQHF.

The chain uses TRBV24-1 and TRBJ1-2; TRBD1 aligns across 7 bases. CDR1 and CDR2 from the germline V gene are KGHDR and SFDVKD. The CDR3 has 15 residues. Unmatched junction bases numbered 9, after V lost 5 bases and J lost 4 bases. The CDR3 DNA reads as TGTGCCACCAGTGGAGGACAGGCCGCAGGCTATGGCTACACCTTC. Its translation is CATSGGQAAGYGYTF.